The sequence of this T cell receptor beta chain was determined in a study of cytomegalovirus exposure and HLA in healthy donors (TCRdb year 2017). At the level of the whole study: An earlier analysis of approximately 640 of the donors reported about 290 Gb of sequence data and around 110 million unique TCR beta sequences from about 180 million T cells. About 280 gigabases of sequencing data and around 80 million unique TCR sequences made up an early release that covered approximately 700 HLA-typed donors. The genetic ancestry cluster associated with self-reported Caucasian donors included 81% of the approximately 400 genotyped donors. The study was designed to test whether signatures of past pathogen exposure could be identified by cataloging public T cell receptors. The T cell repertoires of 700 or so subjects were profiled by immunosequencing and related to cytomegalovirus serostatus. A separate validation cohort of roughly 110 different subjects was used in addition to the 666-subject first cohort. To predict cytomegalovirus infection status, the study brought together high-throughput TCR immunosequencing, statistical association of individual TCRs with disease status, and machine learning. To study patterns of TCR occurrence, a later analysis re-analyzed previously published TCR beta repertoires from under 750 donors and added high-resolution HLA genotyping. The later analysis used no new phenotypic data to find candidate immune exposures, relying instead on TCR beta sequences and their occurrence across donors. To decide whether each TCR beta V gene segment behaved as functional or pseudogenic, an earlier analysis of 587 of the donors relied on high-throughput TCR beta sequencing. Alongside the repertoire data, information on donor age, sex, ethnicity and CMV serostatus was compiled. A later genetic analysis used genome-wide SNP genotypes for about 65% of the 666 donors, treating that subset as a discovery cohort. Every repertoire in the discovery cohort had been generated on one and the same sequencing platform. Both class I and class II loci were covered by HLA typing, at four-digit resolution. Typing coverage differed by locus: A, B, C, DRB1 and DQB1 were typed in about 620-630 donors, DQA1 in approximately 520, DPA1 in some 610, and DPB1 in around 490. Four to six DR-DQ haplotypes were handled as single units for association and clustering, since linkage in the cohort was strong. Across 398 genotyped donors of the cohort, an average of about 200,000 unique TCR beta nucleotide sequences per donor were sequenced, and around 19% of those sequences were non-productive. Findings and caveats that apply to the study as a whole: This cohort had only TCR beta chains sequenced, and the lack of alpha or paired-chain data limited which features could be detected. Broadly in line with IMGT annotations, most TCR beta V segments showed up in productive rearrangements about 90% or about 30% of the time in an earlier analysis of some 590 of the donors. In vitro tests confirmed that three of the cytomegalovirus-associated TCR beta chains recognize cytomegalovirus antigens. Some IMGT-functional V segments, including TRBV6-2 and TRBV6-3, could not be distinguished by the 87-base-pair reads and were therefore excluded. In a later analysis, TCR association rates were found to vary across HLA loci, with the most associated TCRs seen for DRB1 alleles and the fewest for HLA-C alleles. In a later genetic analysis, fewer N-insertions in productive TCRs were reported among donors in an Asian-associated ancestry cluster than the approximately 710-donor mean. The presence/absence analyses assumed that sequencing depth was roughly uniform across donors, and that assumption may not be true. According to a later analysis, most CMV-associated TCR beta chains appeared to be HLA-restricted, and the HLA associations seemed to be driven largely by CMV exposure. The study gave a list of around 170 TCR beta chains associated with cytomegalovirus. When HLA alleles, especially DR and DQ, strongly co-occurred, TCR associations were difficult to assign to individual alleles. About 17 rarely observed V segments, including chromosome 9 orphons, were excluded from the earlier analysis of about 500 of the donors because counts were too low. Because some donors lacked HLA typing at each locus, the association tests relied only on the typed subset. While some public TCRs were present in many individuals, most TCR sequences turned up only very rarely across donors. It was suggested by the authors that the approach could potentially be generalized to other disease states and immunological phenotypes. A later analysis found that HLA-associated TCR beta chains were more clonally expanded and had lower generation probabilities than equally common non-associated chains. The classifier was reported to diagnose cytomegalovirus status with high specificity and sensitivity in both the original and validation cohorts. Immune exposure information for the cohort was limited to CMV serostatus. A later genetic analysis associated a missense DCLRE1C variant with V-gene and J-gene trimming of TCR beta chains, and an independent cohort replicated the association. A cluster of highly shared sequence variants was judged likely to be a technical artifact of the sequencing pipeline. According to a later analysis, parvovirus B19, influenza, CMV and Epstein-Barr virus appeared linked to several top co-occurrence clusters. A further reported finding was that TCR beta sequences accurately predicted the HLA-A and HLA-B alleles for most subjects in the first cohort. Correlated functional status among segregating V segments might reflect linkage disequilibrium, but an unknown experimental factor could not be ruled out. A later analysis associated 17,000 or so TCR beta sequences with specific HLA alleles at a false discovery rate of 0.05.

Remarks on this clone: Its recognized antigen is unknown. Base-call qualities are not available, and no considerably larger clone is one nucleotide away.

The cohort was made up of about 670 healthy bone marrow donors. Cohort members were all nominally healthy when sampled, although unrecorded immune exposures were likely present. The donor tested CMV seropositive, placing the donor among the roughly 270 seropositive members of the cohort. Each donor provided a peripheral blood sample, and peripheral blood mononuclear cells were used for TCR beta sequencing. The Qiagen DNeasy Blood Extraction Kit was used to extract genomic DNA from the blood cell samples. Library prep was done by the immunoSEQ multiplex PCR assay. The multiplex PCR relied on a mix of 60 forward primers for TCR Vbeta segments and 13 reverse primers for TCR Jbeta segments. The CDR3 region of rearranged TCR beta genes was amplified from genomic DNA with a multiplex PCR assay. Amplified TCR beta libraries were sequenced as 87-base-pair reads on the Illumina HiSeq System. As for the original processing: A later analysis counted tens of millions of unique TCR beta chains across the 650 to 800 repertoires, and 10 million to 12 million of these chains were shared by at least two donors. Raw reads were error-corrected and collapsed into unique sequences with a nearest-neighbor algorithm that merged closely related sequences to remove PCR and sequencing errors. Alignment of CDR3 sequences to IMGT reference sequences was used to assign V, D and J gene segments. For a sequence to be retained, a match of at least six nucleotides to both a V gene segment and a J gene segment was required. A rearrangement counted as productive if the CDR3 had no stop codons and remained in frame with V and J, and every other rearrangement counted as non-productive. CDR3 was defined according to IMGT convention as the region running from the second conserved V-encoded cysteine to the conserved J-encoded phenylalanine. The earlier analysis of about 560 of the donors excluded any sequence lacking an unambiguous match to a single V gene segment. In an earlier analysis of several hundred of the donors, V segments were called functional above 56.7% productive rearrangements and were called segregating when the between-donor standard deviation exceeded 5%. A statistical classification framework was built for diagnosing cytomegalovirus status from the catalog of TCR beta chain sequences. In a later analysis, TCR nucleotide sequences were compared against IMGT/GENE-DB human TR gene sequences so that V and J genes could be assigned. Using the TCRdist pipeline, a later analysis assigned CDR3 sequences along with most-parsimonious VDJ recombination scenarios. A later analysis defined each TCR beta chain by its CDR3 amino acid sequence plus V-gene family, and excluded reads lacking a unique V-gene family. A later analysis removed 500 to 600 highly shared, low-generation-probability nucleotide sequences to deal with suspected cross-contamination and a sequencing artifact. In a later analysis, a clonal expansion index for each public chain was calculated from normalized within-repertoire ranks of inferred template counts. In a later analysis, generation probabilities were computed with a VDJ recombination model fitted to out-of-frame rearrangements, and the resulting probabilities were checked against IGoR. A later analysis scored TCR-TCR, TCR-HLA and TCR-CMV co-occurrence with hypergeometric tests, applying a repertoire-size bias correction to TCR pairs. A later analysis estimated false discovery rates by permuting HLA or CMV assignments 20 times. In a later analysis, co-occurring TCRs were grouped using DBSCAN, with TCRdist sequence similarity added in when clustering inside HLA-allele-positive subsets. Repertoires with fewer than 30,000 or more than 120,000 public chains were left out of co-occurrence clustering, as were roughly five repertoires with anomalous nucleotide sharing. TCRdb's version of the immuneACCESS table is confined to in-frame rearrangements and falls short of the full clone set. An unresolved V gene accounts for under half of the shortfall where checked; the remainder is of unknown origin. For V, J and clone size, that table is used; D and trimming come from the DNA. This sample comprises around 67,000 clones, 75% to 80% of them detected only once. 7.8% of the sample belongs to the ten largest clones.

V trim: 4 bases; J trim: 8 bases; unmatched bases: 5. CDR1 and CDR2, looked up from the germline V gene, are SGHDT and YYEEEE. Measured from the cysteine to the phenylalanine, the CDR3 is 12 residues long. The CDR3 DNA has 36 bases and is translated from base 1. This clonotype was obtained from a man younger than 30 in good health and CMV-seropositive. The sequencing input was PBMCs. The rearranged chain carries TRBV5-6 and TRBJ1-2; 7 of the junction bases match TRBD1. The CDR3 region reads CASSLGQQGYTF. The sequenced DNA: TGTGCCAGCAGCCTGGGACAGCAAGGCTACACCTTC.